A selection of T cell receptor beta chains follows, all from one sample in a study of technical replicates of blood from a handful of donors. Some clones are missing from TCRdb's copy, which holds only in-frame ones; the method was immunoSEQ multiplex PCR. This table has about 73,000 clones, approximately 91% appearing once. The sample taken for sequencing was PBMCs. The receptors stem from a human donor in good health. Some clones in this sample may be carry-over from other donors' samples. The CDR3 runs from the conserved cysteine through the conserved F or W. D genes are given only for firm matches. The size field is filled for only some rows; it gives once, few, many or a size class.

j_call: TRBJ2-1
d_call: TRBD1
clone_size: -
v_call: TRBV6-6
cdr3_nt: TGTGCCAGCAGCGACAGGGGGTCATCCTACAATGAGCAGTTCTTC
cdr3_aa: CASSDRGSSYNEQFF

j_call: TRBJ2-1
d_call: TRBD2
clone_size: -
v_call: TRBV29-1
cdr3_nt: TGCAGCGTTGCAGGACTAGCGGGAGAAAACGGGAATGAGCAGTTCTTC
cdr3_aa: CSVAGLAGENGNEQFF

j_call: TRBJ2-7
d_call: TRBD1
clone_size: few
v_call: TRBV30
cdr3_nt: TGTGCCTGGACGCGGGGGACAGGGGTCTACGAGCAGTACTTC
cdr3_aa: CAWTRGTGVYEQYF

j_call: TRBJ2-3
d_call: TRBD1
clone_size: few
v_call: TRBV5-1
cdr3_nt: TGCGCCAGCGGCCGGGACAGGAAGACAGATACGCAGTATTTT
cdr3_aa: CASGRDRKTDTQYF

j_call: TRBJ1-1
d_call: TRBD1
clone_size: -
v_call: TRBV19
cdr3_nt: TGTGCCAGTAGTATAGGACAGGGGATCGGAGAAGCTTTCTTT
cdr3_aa: CASSIGQGIGEAFF

j_call: TRBJ2-7
d_call: TRBD1
clone_size: once
v_call: TRBV9
cdr3_nt: TGTGCCAGCAGCGGGACAGGGCGCGAGCAGTACTTC
cdr3_aa: CASSGTGREQYF

j_call: TRBJ1-2
d_call: -
clone_size: once
v_call: TRBV29-1
cdr3_nt: TGCAGCGTTGAAGATTACGGGACACTAGACTATGGCTACACCTTC
cdr3_aa: CSVEDYGTLDYGYTF

j_call: TRBJ1-4
d_call: TRBD1
clone_size: -
v_call: TRBV19
cdr3_nt: TGTGCCAGTAGTTTGACAGGGTATTATGAAAAACTGTTTTTT
cdr3_aa: CASSLTGYYEKLFF

j_call: TRBJ2-1
d_call: TRBD2
clone_size: once
v_call: TRBV10-3
cdr3_nt: TGTGCCATCATCAGACTAGCGGGAGTAGTCGATGAGCAGTTCTTC
cdr3_aa: CAIIRLAGVVDEQFF

j_call: TRBJ2-3
d_call: TRBD2
clone_size: few
v_call: TRBV6-1
cdr3_nt: TGTGCCAGCAGTGAACCTCTAGCCCTAAGCGGGGCAGATACGCAGTATTTT
cdr3_aa: CASSEPLALSGADTQYF

j_call: TRBJ2-7
d_call: TRBD2
clone_size: -
v_call: TRBV6-5
cdr3_nt: TGTGCCAGCAGTTACCTAGCGGGCTCCTACGAGCAGTACTTC
cdr3_aa: CASSYLAGSYEQYF

j_call: TRBJ2-3
d_call: TRBD2
clone_size: -
v_call: TRBV7-3
cdr3_nt: TGTGCCAGCAGCCCTCTTAGCGGGGGGCTGGGCACAGATACGCAGTATTTT
cdr3_aa: CASSPLSGGLGTDTQYF

j_call: TRBJ2-7
d_call: -
clone_size: -
v_call: TRBV6-1
cdr3_nt: TGTGCCAGCAGTGAACAGAGCGGTAGCTCCTACGAGCAGTACTTC
cdr3_aa: CASSEQSGSSYEQYF

j_call: TRBJ2-5
d_call: TRBD2
clone_size: -
v_call: TRBV6-5
cdr3_nt: TGTGCCAGCAGTTTGGGACTAGCGGGAGGTTATGAGACCCAGTACTTC
cdr3_aa: CASSLGLAGGYETQYF

j_call: TRBJ2-7
d_call: -
clone_size: -
v_call: TRBV18
cdr3_nt: TGTGCCAGCTCACTGTCGGCAGGCCCCTCGGACGAGCAGTACTTC
cdr3_aa: CASSLSAGPSDEQYF

j_call: TRBJ1-5
d_call: -
clone_size: -
v_call: TRBV6-1
cdr3_nt: TGTGCCAGCAGAAAAATACAGGCTCAGCCCCAGCATTTT
cdr3_aa: CASRKIQAQPQHF

j_call: TRBJ1-1
d_call: -
clone_size: once
v_call: TRBV4-1
cdr3_nt: TGCGCCAGCAGCCAAGATGTAACGGTGAACACTGAAGCTTTCTTT
cdr3_aa: CASSQDVTVNTEAFF

j_call: TRBJ1-3
d_call: -
clone_size: -
v_call: TRBV6-6
cdr3_nt: TGTGCCAGCTCCTTTGGGGAGAGCTCTGGAAACACCATATATTTT
cdr3_aa: CASSFGESSGNTIYF

j_call: TRBJ1-1
d_call: TRBD1
clone_size: -
v_call: TRBV4-1
cdr3_nt: TGCGCCAGCAGCCAAGCACAGGGGGTTGCTGAAGCTTTCTTT
cdr3_aa: CASSQAQGVAEAFF

j_call: TRBJ2-7
d_call: TRBD2
clone_size: once
v_call: TRBV4-1
cdr3_nt: TGCGCCAGCAGCCAAAGCCCGGACTTCGGGGGGGAGCAGTACTTC
cdr3_aa: CASSQSPDFGGEQYF

j_call: TRBJ1-3
d_call: -
clone_size: -
v_call: TRBV4-2
cdr3_nt: TGTGCCAGCAGCCACGGTCCGAGCTCTGGAAACACCATATATTTT
cdr3_aa: CASSHGPSSGNTIYF

j_call: TRBJ1-1
d_call: TRBD1
clone_size: -
v_call: TRBV10-3
cdr3_nt: TGTGCCATCAGTGACCTAAACAGGGGTGGTGAAGCTTTCTTT
cdr3_aa: CAISDLNRGGEAFF

j_call: TRBJ2-1
d_call: TRBD2
clone_size: -
v_call: TRBV19
cdr3_nt: TGTGCCAGTAGTAGGGGACTAGCGGGAATAAGGTCCAACGATGAGCAGTTCTTC
cdr3_aa: CASSRGLAGIRSNDEQFF

j_call: TRBJ2-3
d_call: TRBD2
clone_size: -
v_call: TRBV2
cdr3_nt: TGTGCCGGGTCCCTGACTAGCGCTAGCACAGATACGCAGTATTTT
cdr3_aa: CAGSLTSASTDTQYF

j_call: TRBJ2-1
d_call: -
clone_size: -
v_call: TRBV5-1
cdr3_nt: TGCGCCAGCAGCTTGGTTTCTGGGAGCAATGAGCAGTTCTTC
cdr3_aa: CASSLVSGSNEQFF

j_call: TRBJ2-5
d_call: -
clone_size: once
v_call: TRBV7-8
cdr3_nt: TGTGCCAGCAGCTTGGGGGGGCTGGGGGAGACCCAGTACTTC
cdr3_aa: CASSLGGLGETQYF

j_call: TRBJ1-5
d_call: -
clone_size: -
v_call: TRBV2
cdr3_nt: TGTGCCAGCAGCCGGGGGGCAGGGCAGCCCCAGCATTTT
cdr3_aa: CASSRGAGQPQHF

j_call: TRBJ2-1
d_call: TRBD2
clone_size: -
v_call: TRBV4-1
cdr3_nt: TGCGCCAGCAGCCAAAGCGCGGGAGGGCTATATGAGCAGTTCTTC
cdr3_aa: CASSQSAGGLYEQFF

j_call: TRBJ2-5
d_call: -
clone_size: -
v_call: TRBV7-2
cdr3_nt: TGTGCCAGCAGCTTAGTACGAGCCGCGGAGACCCAGTACTTC
cdr3_aa: CASSLVRAAETQYF

j_call: TRBJ2-5
d_call: -
clone_size: -
v_call: TRBV7-3
cdr3_nt: TGTGCCAGCAGCTCCGGGATACAAGAGACCCAGTACTTC
cdr3_aa: CASSSGIQETQYF

j_call: TRBJ2-7
d_call: TRBD2
clone_size: -
v_call: TRBV7-8
cdr3_nt: TGTGCCAGCAGCCGGGGGACTAGCGGGAGTCCCTACGAGCAGTACTTC
cdr3_aa: CASSRGTSGSPYEQYF

j_call: TRBJ1-1
d_call: -
clone_size: -
v_call: TRBV27
cdr3_nt: TGTGCCAGCATCCCCAACAGGGTTAACACTGAAGCTTTCTTT
cdr3_aa: CASIPNRVNTEAFF

j_call: TRBJ2-2
d_call: TRBD2
clone_size: once
v_call: TRBV7-2
cdr3_nt: TGTGCCAGCAGCTCGCCCGGAGCGGGAGCCACCGGGGAGCTGTTTTTT
cdr3_aa: CASSSPGAGATGELFF

j_call: TRBJ2-1
d_call: TRBD2
clone_size: -
v_call: TRBV15
cdr3_nt: TGTGCCACCAGCAGAGGAAGCGGGAGTTACAATGAGCAGTTCTTC
cdr3_aa: CATSRGSGSYNEQFF

j_call: TRBJ2-2
d_call: TRBD1
clone_size: few
v_call: TRBV7-8
cdr3_nt: TGTGCCAGCAGCCACTTAGGCGGACAGGGTTCCGGGGAGCTGTTTTTT
cdr3_aa: CASSHLGGQGSGELFF

j_call: TRBJ2-3
d_call: -
clone_size: -
v_call: TRBV2
cdr3_nt: TGTGCCAGCAGTGAACTGCAGAACACAGATACGCAGTATTTT
cdr3_aa: CASSELQNTDTQYF

j_call: TRBJ2-3
d_call: -
clone_size: -
v_call: TRBV15
cdr3_nt: TGTGCCACCAGCAGAGATCGAGGGGGGGGTACGCAGTATTTT
cdr3_aa: CATSRDRGGGTQYF

j_call: TRBJ1-4
d_call: -
clone_size: -
v_call: TRBV11-2
cdr3_nt: TGTGCCAGCAGACCGAGCGGGAACACAAATGAAAAACTGTTTTTT
cdr3_aa: CASRPSGNTNEKLFF

j_call: TRBJ1-1
d_call: TRBD1
clone_size: -
v_call: TRBV7-8
cdr3_nt: TGTGCCAGCAGCCGAGACAGGGGGCGATACGTGATGAACACTGAAGCTTTCTTT
cdr3_aa: CASSRDRGRYVMNTEAFF

j_call: TRBJ2-3
d_call: -
clone_size: -
v_call: TRBV12-5
cdr3_nt: TGTGCTAGTGCCAACAGGGCGGATACGCAGTATTTT
cdr3_aa: CASANRADTQYF

j_call: TRBJ2-7
d_call: -
clone_size: -
v_call: TRBV7-2
cdr3_nt: TGTGCCAGCAGTTCAGCCTACGAGCAGTACTTC
cdr3_aa: CASSSAYEQYF

j_call: TRBJ2-7
d_call: TRBD2
clone_size: -
v_call: TRBV7-2
cdr3_nt: TGTGCCAGCAGCTCGGGACTAGCGGGGGGGTATCCCGAGCAGTACTTC
cdr3_aa: CASSSGLAGGYPEQYF

j_call: TRBJ1-3
d_call: TRBD1
clone_size: -
v_call: TRBV7-2
cdr3_nt: TGTGCCAGCAGCAGGGACAGGGGGCAGACTGGAAACACCATATATTTT
cdr3_aa: CASSRDRGQTGNTIYF

j_call: TRBJ1-4
d_call: -
clone_size: -
v_call: TRBV27
cdr3_nt: TGTGCCAGCAGTTTCCTGTCAGGGCTTCATGAAAAACTGTTTTTT
cdr3_aa: CASSFLSGLHEKLFF

j_call: TRBJ1-2
d_call: TRBD1
clone_size: -
v_call: TRBV27
cdr3_nt: TGTGCCAGCAGTTTAGTGGGACAGGGGGCGGCTGGCTACACCTTC
cdr3_aa: CASSLVGQGAAGYTF

j_call: TRBJ2-1
d_call: TRBD2
clone_size: -
v_call: TRBV13
cdr3_nt: TGTGCCAGCAGCTCGCTACTAGCGCGGCCCTACAATGAGCAGTTCTTC
cdr3_aa: CASSSLLARPYNEQFF

j_call: TRBJ2-5
d_call: -
clone_size: -
v_call: TRBV6-6
cdr3_nt: TGTGCCAGCAGTTACTCGGACAACCAAGAGACCCAGTACTTC
cdr3_aa: CASSYSDNQETQYF

j_call: TRBJ2-7
d_call: -
clone_size: -
v_call: TRBV10-3
cdr3_nt: TGTGCCATCAGTGGGACAGACCTCTCCTACGAGCAGTACTTC
cdr3_aa: CAISGTDLSYEQYF

j_call: TRBJ2-1
d_call: -
clone_size: -
v_call: TRBV30
cdr3_nt: TGTGCCTGGAGTGTTAGCCTCCGATACAATGAGCAGTTCTTC
cdr3_aa: CAWSVSLRYNEQFF